This record looks at one T cell receptor (beta chain) sequence and its context. The table came from immunoSEQ multiplex PCR; TCRdb's copy has only in-frame clones and leaves some out. The sample comprises hundreds of thousands of clones, more than 75% of which are singletons, and 0.0094% rests with the top ten. This sample was included in a study of shared T cell receptors in the human thymus. The CDR3 is made up of 13 amino acids. Germline V gene data show CDR1 as SGHNT and CDR2 as YYREEE (reference sequence). The ends lost 5 bases at V and 5 bases at J; junction bases unmatched: 6. This same sample was also taken into another study, of human thymus T cells. As that report states: Healthy Finnish infants undergoing corrective surgery for congenital heart defects provided the donor material. Resections from corrective heart surgery provided thymus tissue.

The chain couples TRBV5-4 to TRBJ1-2; 7 bases line up with TRBD1. This TCR came from a boy younger than two with a congenital heart defect. The sample taken for sequencing was thymocytes. In DNA, the CDR3 is TGTGCCAGCAGTCTGGACAGGCCTTATGGCTACACCTTC. It translates to CASSLDRPYGYTF.